This entry lists 20 T cell receptor beta chains sequenced from one sample in a study of blood T cell repertoires in COVID-19. The method was immunoSEQ multiplex PCR; TCRdb's version includes in-frame clones alone and lacks a portion of them. This table holds around 330,000 clones, 89% found once. The specimen sequenced was PBMCs or T cells enriched from blood (not recorded which). The receptors here all came from a man aged 60 to 69 who had recovered from COVID-19.

V gene TRBV5-1 combines with J gene TRBJ1-6; D call uncertain. CDR1 SGHRS and CDR2 YFSETQ come from the germline V gene. This CDR3 contains 15 residues. The V end lost 2 bases, the J end lost 0 bases, and 6 bases lay between the germline ends. In nucleotides, the CDR3 is TGCGCCAGCAGCTTCCGGAGCTCCTATAATTCACCCCTCCACTTT. It yields the protein CASSFRSSYNSPLHF.

The CDR3 sequence is CASSQDSLNTEAFF. CDR3 coding DNA: TGTGCCAGCAGTCAGGACAGCTTGAACACTGAAGCTTTCTTT. V gene TRBV28 combines with J gene TRBJ1-1, with a possible D match to TRBD1 (6 bases). Germline CDR1 MDHEN, CDR2 SYDVKM. The CDR3 is 14 residues long. V was clipped by 5 bases and J by 0 bases, with 10 bases between them.

The CDR3 nucleotides are TGCAGTGCTAGTCGGGACAGCCAAAATCAGCCCCAGCATTTT. Residues: CSASRDSQNQPQHF. The chain couples TRBV20-1 to TRBJ1-5, with 7 positions matching TRBD1. The V segment lost 3 bases and the J segment 4 bases; nucleotides outside the gene matches: 6. Germline lookup yields CDR1 DFQATT and CDR2 SNEGSKA (reference sequence). The CDR3 loop spans 14 amino acids.

Notes on this clone: Additional DNA sequences in this sample encode the identical CDR3. The J gene is TRBJ1-1, the V gene TRBV24-1, with D unresolved. Germline V CDR1 and CDR2: KGHDR, SFDVKD. This CDR3 has 15 residues. V was cut by 2 bases and J by 1 base, with 10 bases left in between. The CDR3, as DNA: TGTGCCACCAGTGATTCCGGACGGGGGAACACTGAAGCTTTCTTT. Amino acid sequence: CATSDSGRGNTEAFF.

Here the CDR3 reads CASSKRLAAYDTQYF. The CDR3 coding sequence is TGTGCCAGTAGTAAGCGACTAGCGGCTTACGATACGCAGTATTTT. The V call is TRBV19, the J call TRBJ2-3, with 9 bases matching TRBD2. CDR1 and CDR2 from the germline V gene are LNHDA and SQIVND (reference sequence). Trimming cost V 4 bases and J 6 bases; bases outside gene matches: 8. The CDR3 totals 15 residues.

The chain links TRBV29-1 to TRBJ1-2; 7 bases fit TRBD1. Germline V CDR1 and CDR2: SQVTM, ANQGSEA. CDR3 size: 13 residues. V was clipped by 7 bases and J by 2 bases; unmatched bases: 7. CDR3 loop: CSGRQGLNYGYTF. CDR3 DNA: TGCAGCGGTCGACAGGGTTTAAACTATGGCTACACCTTC.

The chain uses TRBV7-9 and TRBJ1-1; unclear D gene. The CDR3 has 14 amino acids. V shed 5 bases and J shed 4 bases, with 14 bases lying between them. The germline V gene has CDR1 SEHNR and CDR2 FQNEAQ (reference sequence). For the CDR3, the DNA is TGTGCCAGCAGCCCAGAGCTCTACAGCACTGAAGCTTTCTTT. Protein: CASSPELYSTEAFF. The full variable domain, completed using reference TRBV7-9 and TRBJ1-1, is DTGVSQNPRHKITKRGQNVTFRCDPISEHNRLYWYRQTLGQGPEFLTYFQNEAQLEKSRLLSDRFSAERPKGSFSTLEIQRTEQGDSAMYLCASSPELYSTEAFFGQGTRLTVV.

This chain uses TRBV7-3 with TRBJ2-3; D gene unclear. Germline-derived CDR1 and CDR2 are SGHTA and FQGTGA. The CDR3 has 12 amino acids. V lost 4 bases, J lost 6 bases, and 8 bases lay in between. CDR3 nucleotide sequence: TGTGCCAGCAGCTCCTATATGGATACGCAGTATTTT. Amino acids: CASSSYMDTQYF.

This chain joins TRBV12-3 or TRBV12-4 and TRBJ2-5; weak D call: TRBD2 (5 bases). This CDR3 spans 13 amino acids. Between the trimmed V and J ends, which lost 3 bases and 5 bases, there was a span of 10 bases. The CDR3 region is CASSFTGGETQYF. CDR3 nucleotide sequence: TGTGCCAGCAGTTTTACGGGCGGGGAGACCCAGTACTTC.

The chain has TRBV5-4 and TRBJ1-4, with D unresolved. Germline V gene sequence: CDR1 SGHNT, CDR2 YYREEE (reference sequence). Trimming removed 6 bases from V and 1 base from J, with 10 bases in between. The CDR3 totals 14 residues. The CDR3: CASTRGGTNEKLFF. In DNA form, the CDR3 reads TGTGCCAGCACCCGGGGTGGAACTAATGAAAAACTGTTTTTT.

The chain combines TRBV6-5 with TRBJ1-2, with D hard to call. In germline, CDR1 is MNHEY, CDR2 SVGAGI. The V end was cut by 6 bases, the J end by 2 bases, with 16 bases between. The CDR3 runs 15 residues. The CDR3 reads CASRNSERRNYGYTF. The CDR3 DNA reads as TGTGCCAGCAGAAACTCCGAAAGGAGGAACTATGGCTACACCTTC.

This chain connects TRBV27 to TRBJ2-7, with D perhaps TRBD2 (6 bases). This CDR3 is 13 amino acids long. V was pared by 9 bases and J by 3 bases, with 15 bases between. The V gene's germline CDR1 is MNHEY and CDR2 SMNVEV (reference sequence). CDR3 protein: CASSTRNGYEQYF. CDR3 nucleotides: TGTGCCAGTTCGACTAGGAATGGCTACGAGCAGTACTTC.

This sequence joins TRBV5-4 and TRBJ2-7; TRBD2 aligns across 8 bases. Germline V gene data show CDR1 as SGHNT and CDR2 as YYREEE (reference sequence). V was clipped by 0 bases and J by 1 base; unmatched bases: 3. The CDR3 totals 15 residues. CDR3 protein: CASSLGLAPSYEQYF. Here the CDR3 DNA reads TGTGCCAGCAGCTTGGGACTAGCGCCGTCCTACGAGCAGTACTTC.

V is TRBV6-4 and J is TRBJ2-1, with 8 bases fitting TRBD2. Unmatched junction bases numbered 5, after V lost 8 bases and J lost 5 bases. The CDR3 covers 13 residues. The germline CDR1 and CDR2 sequences are MRHNA and SNTAGT. CDR3 nucleotide sequence: TGTGCCAGCTCGCGGGAGGTACACAATGAGCAGTTCTTC. This translates into CASSREVHNEQFF.

The CDR3 DNA reads TGTGCCAGCAGCGCCCCCGGGACAGGGAATCAGCCCCAGCATTTT. Translating it yields CASSAPGTGNQPQHF. This chain links TRBV9 with TRBJ1-5, with 9 bases that match TRBD1. Germline V lookup: CDR1 SGDLS, CDR2 YYNGEE. The V segment lost 3 bases and the J segment 4 bases; nucleotides outside the gene matches: 5. CDR3 length equals 15 residues. Full variable domain (remainder filled in from reference TRBV9 and TRBJ1-5): DSGVTQTPKHLITATGQRVTLRCSPRSGDLSVYWYQQSLDQGLQFLIQYYNGEERAKGNILERFSAQQFPDLHSELNLSSLELGDSALYFCASSAPGTGNQPQHFGDGTRLSIL.

V is TRBV20-1 and J is TRBJ2-7, with D hard to call. V lost 3 bases, J lost 6 bases, and 9 bases lay in between. The germline V gene has CDR1 DFQATT and CDR2 SNEGSKA (reference sequence). This CDR3 contains 11 residues. The CDR3 sequence: CSARSHREQYF. For the CDR3, the DNA is TGCAGTGCTAGGAGCCATCGCGAGCAGTACTTC.

The J gene is TRBJ2-2, the V gene TRBV5-1; D gene ambiguous. V shed 0 bases and J shed 7 bases, with 7 bases lying between them. Germline V gene sequence: CDR1 SGHRS, CDR2 YFSETQ. CDR3 length: 13 amino acids. In DNA form, the CDR3 reads TGCGCCAGCAGCTTGGCCGGTGGCGGGGAGCTGTTTTTT. It encodes CASSLAGGGELFF.

In regard to this clone: A junction end diverges from the germline sequence, so it may reflect a read error. The chain joins TRBV7-7 to TRBJ2-7; 11 bases line up with TRBD2. CDR1 and CDR2 (germline): SSHAT, FNYEAQ (reference sequence). This CDR3 has 15 amino acids. The DNA of the CDR3 is TGTGCTAGCAGCTTAGATAGCGGGAGGGCGAGCGAGCAGTACTTC. It encodes CASSLDSGRASEQYF.

The rearrangement links TRBV7-9 to TRBJ1-1, with a tentative D call TRBD1 (5 bases). Per germline, CDR1 SEHNR and CDR2 FQNEAQ (reference sequence). This CDR3 has 16 residues. V was trimmed by 4 bases and J by 1 base, leaving 16 bases between them. CDR3 in amino acids: CASSSRNTGANTEAFF. CDR3 coding DNA: TGTGCCAGCAGCTCACGAAATACAGGAGCGAACACTGAAGCTTTCTTT.

The count of this clone is one. This chain connects TRBV28 to TRBJ1-1; D may be TRBD1 (6 bases). This CDR3 is 15 amino acids long. V lost 5 bases, J lost 7 bases, and 20 bases lay in between. CDR1 is MDHEN, CDR2 SYDVKM, per germline. The CDR3 nucleotides read TGTGCCAGCAGTCTGATAAATACAGGGCCGGGTGAAGCTTTCTTT. Its protein is CASSLINTGPGEAFF.